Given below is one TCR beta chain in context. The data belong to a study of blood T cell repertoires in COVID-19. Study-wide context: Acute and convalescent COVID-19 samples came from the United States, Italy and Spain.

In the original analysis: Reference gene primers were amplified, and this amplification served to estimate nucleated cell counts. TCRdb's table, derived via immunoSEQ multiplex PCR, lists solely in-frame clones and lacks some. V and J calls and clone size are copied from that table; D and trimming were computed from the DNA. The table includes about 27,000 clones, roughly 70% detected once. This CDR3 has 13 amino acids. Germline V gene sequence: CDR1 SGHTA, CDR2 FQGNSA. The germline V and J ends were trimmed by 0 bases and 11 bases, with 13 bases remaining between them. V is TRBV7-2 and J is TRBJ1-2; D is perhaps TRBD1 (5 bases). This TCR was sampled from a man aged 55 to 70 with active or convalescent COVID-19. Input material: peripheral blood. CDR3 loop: CASSLALYGGYTF. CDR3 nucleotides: TGTGCCAGCAGCTTAGCTCTCTACGGGGGTTACACCTTC.